This T cell receptor beta chain originates from a study of T cell responses to AZD1222 COVID-19 vaccine. On this clone itself: Its antigen is not identified.

Overall study findings and caveats: Clonal diversity may have been underestimated in mostly white British donors.

TCRdb's table, derived via immunoSEQ multiplex PCR, lists solely in-frame clones and lacks some. The sample has 70,000 to 95,000 clones, roughly 88% seen once. The germline CDR1 and CDR2 sequences are KGHDR and SFDVKD. CDR3 length: 12 residues. V gave up 4 bases and J gave up 7 bases, with 9 bases separating them. Material: peripheral blood, obtained 28 days after the second AZD1222 dose. V and J are TRBV24-1 and TRBJ1-2; D not certain. This clonotype was sampled from an adult who received the AZD1222 COVID-19 vaccine. The DNA for the CDR3 is TGTGCCACCAGTGACTTTCTCACTGGCTACACCTTC. Translating gives CATSDFLTGYTF.